These 11 T cell receptor beta chains came from one sample sequenced in a study of regulatory T cells in long-lasting Graves disease listed by TCRdb under 2021. The label giving this sample's time point can be read as: persistent/refractory GD, antithyroid drugs over 5 years with positive TRAb. RNA was extracted from PBMCs in TRIzol for both TCR sequencing and RNA sequencing. Library creation used multiplex PCR. The sequencing machine was an Illumina HiSeq 4000. CDR3 regions were amplified by Arm-PCR with iRepertoire HTBI primers to construct TCR beta libraries. TCRdb reprocessed the public reads (quality trimming at Q25 with fastp, clone calling with MiXCR) and kept in-frame beta chains. A single entry per CDR3 protein holds the most common genes and DNA from its merged rows. Across this sample there are 500,000 to 800,000 distinct CDR3 sequences, with roughly 30% seen only once. The ten most abundant clones make up roughly 41% of the sample.

The material was peripheral blood mononuclear cells (PBMCs), obtained when the disease was refractory, from a patient treated with antithyroid drugs. The source is a female donor with Graves disease.

This clonotype was counted many times. This sequence joins TRBV11-2 and TRBJ1-1; no reliable D call. The V and J ends lost 1 base and 1 base respectively, with 7 bases between them. This CDR3 comprises 14 residues. CDR1 and CDR2 (germline): SGHAT, FQNNGV. The CDR3 sequence is CASSLGWENTEAFF. CDR3 DNA sequence: TGTGCCAGCAGCTTAGGATGGGAGAACACTGAAGCTTTCTTT.

This clonotype was detected ten times or more. This rearrangement joins TRBV2 to TRBJ1-1; D might be TRBD1 (6 bases). Deletions cut 2 bases from V and 4 bases from J, with 8 bases between. The CDR3 is 13 amino acids. Germline loops: CDR1 SNHLY, CDR2 FYNNEI. CDR3 amino acids: CASSERGATEAFF. The CDR3 DNA reads TGTGCCAGCAGTGAACGGGGGGCCACTGAAGCTTTCTTT. Variable domain in full (rest from reference TRBV2 and TRBJ1-1): EPEVTQTPSHQVTQMGQEVILRCVPISNHLYFYWYRQILGQKVEFLVSFYNNEISEKSEIFDDQFSVERPDGSNFTLKIRSTKLEDSAMYFCASSERGATEAFFGQGTRLTVV.

The chain uses TRBV6-2 or TRBV6-3 and TRBJ1-2; 9 bases map to TRBD1. CDR1 MNHEY and CDR2 SVGEGT come from the germline V gene. The CDR3 length is 15 residues. V shed 6 bases and J 1 base; nucleotides not matched to a gene: 6. CDR3 nucleotide sequence: TGTGCCAGCAGCCCCCGGACAGGGGATAACTATGGCTACACCTTC. Translation gives CASSPRTGDNYGYTF.

The table lists this clonotype with a few counts. The chain recombines TRBV30 with TRBJ1-5; 10 positions match TRBD1. This CDR3 contains 15 residues. CDR1 is GTSNPN, CDR2 SVGIG, per germline (reference sequence). Germline trimming cut 3 bases from V and 4 bases from J; bases unmatched to any gene: 6. CDR3 loop: CAWRRQGARNQPQHF. The CDR3 DNA sequence: TGTGCCTGGAGAAGACAGGGGGCTCGGAATCAGCCCCAGCATTTT.

The chain carries TRBV5-1 and TRBJ1-1; 9 bases line up with TRBD1. The J segment lost 1 base and the V segment lost 1 base, leaving 8 bases of the junction unmatched. The CDR3 has 17 amino acids. Germline-derived CDR1 and CDR2 are SGHRS and YFSETQ. The CDR3 here is CASSLRQGGSRNTEAFF. CDR3 nucleotide sequence: TGCGCCAGCAGCTTGAGACAGGGGGGTAGTAGGAACACTGAAGCTTTCTTT.

The CDR3 DNA reads TGTGCCAGCAGTTACAAACCAATTGACTATGGCTACACCTTC. It translates to CASSYKPIDYGYTF. This chain uses TRBV6-5 with TRBJ1-2; no clear D. CDR1 and CDR2 (germline): MNHEY, SVGAGI. The CDR3 spans 14 residues. The V gene lost 2 bases and the J gene lost 3 bases, with 10 bases spanning the gap.

The chain couples TRBV29-1 to TRBJ2-7, with no clear D. CDR3 size: 12 residues. V was pared by 3 bases and J by 2 bases, with 8 bases between. Germline CDR1 and CDR2: SQVTM and ANQGSEA. The CDR3 DNA follows: TGCAGCGTTGAGGGCAGTGCCTACGAGCAGTACTTC. Amino acid sequence: CSVEGSAYEQYF.

The DNA for the CDR3 is TGTGCCAGCAGTTACTTAGCGTATTCCAGCTCCTACGAGCAGTACTTC. Its translation is CASSYLAYSSSYEQYF. The V and J genes are TRBV27 and TRBJ2-7, with TRBD2 as a possible D gene (5 bases). The CDR3 covers 16 residues. V lost 4 bases to trimming and J lost 0 bases, with 16 bases between them. Per the germline V gene, CDR1 is MNHEY and CDR2 is SMNVEV (reference sequence).

The chain is built from TRBV12-3 or TRBV12-4 and TRBJ2-2; D not certain. With 10 bases removed from V and 5 bases from J, the gap between germline ends came to 8 bases. This CDR3 is built from 11 residues. In DNA, the CDR3 is TGTGCCACCCAACAAACCGGGGAGCTGTTTTTT. Amino acid sequence: CATQQTGELFF.

The chain carries TRBV7-3 and TRBJ1-6, with 7 bases fitting TRBD1. The CDR3 sequence is 15 residues long. V lost 5 bases, J lost 9 bases, and 10 bases stayed unmatched. CDR1 and CDR2 (germline): SGHTA, FQGTGA. Here the CDR3 reads CASSAKTGVGSPLHF. The CDR3 nucleotides are TGTGCCAGCAGCGCCAAAACAGGGGTGGGTTCACCCCTCCACTTT.

The V and J genes are TRBV29-1 and TRBJ2-7, with 8 nucleotides matching TRBD1. Trimming cost V 7 bases and J 3 bases; bases outside gene matches: 8. This CDR3 region has 13 residues. Per germline, CDR1 SQVTM and CDR2 ANQGSEA. The chain's CDR3 is CSAEVRGHYEQYF. For the CDR3, the DNA is TGCAGCGCGGAGGTCAGGGGGCACTACGAGCAGTACTTC.